This T cell receptor beta chain came from a study of CD8+ T cells in alopecia areata. The study's findings and limits: With patients, TCR sharing proved less clear than in mice, a difference possibly related to HLA. Besides other cells, scalp samples also yield sequences of resident alphabeta T cells from normal skin. It was lesional scalp, especially alopecia totalis/universalis, that showed higher clonality than normal scalp.

T lymphocytes (CD4+ and CD8+) were sorted from PBMCs. A note on this clone: Its antigen is currently unknown.

RNA extraction and reverse transcription yielded cDNA as sequencing template. Some clones are missing from TCRdb's copy, which holds only in-frame ones; the method was immunoSEQ multiplex PCR. This table has some 110,000 clones, 55% to 80% appearing once. The CDR3 sequence is 13 residues long. The germline gives CDR1 SNHLY, CDR2 FYNNEI. Trimming shortened V by 6 bases and J by 7 bases, and 15 bases separated the two germline ends. The receptor's source is a human donor in good health. This chain links TRBV2 with TRBJ1-1; TRBD1 is a possible D gene (5 bases). Sequenced sample: CD4+ T cells sorted from blood. This CDR3 reads CASSPRERIEAFF. The CDR3 coding sequence is TGTGCCAGCAGCCCCAGGGAGCGGATTGAAGCTTTCTTT.